This T cell receptor beta chain was obtained from a study of blood T cell repertoires in COVID-19. Clones were sequenced by immunoSEQ multiplex PCR, and TCRdb holds only the in-frame ones, with some missing. The repertoire holds 310,000 or so clones, with nearly 90% as singletons. The CDR3 covers 17 residues. The V segment lost 1 base and the J segment 3 bases; nucleotides outside the gene matches: 4. Germline lookup yields CDR1 SGHRS and CDR2 YFSETQ. This sequence originates from a woman in her twenties or thirties who had recovered from COVID-19. The sample comprised PBMCs or T cells enriched from blood (not recorded which). This sequence joins TRBV5-1 and TRBJ2-2; 12 bases are shared with TRBD2. This chain's CDR3 is CASSLRLAGAYTGELFF. The CDR3 DNA reads TGCGCCAGCAGCTTGAGACTAGCGGGGGCTTACACCGGGGAGCTGTTTTTT. The whole variable domain, remainder taken from reference TRBV5-1 and TRBJ2-2, is KAGVTQTPRYLIKTRGQQVTLSCSPISGHRSVSWYQQTPGQGLQFLFEYFSETQRNKGNFPGRFSGRQFSNSRSEMNVSTLELGDSALYLCASSLRLAGAYTGELFFGEGSRLTVL.